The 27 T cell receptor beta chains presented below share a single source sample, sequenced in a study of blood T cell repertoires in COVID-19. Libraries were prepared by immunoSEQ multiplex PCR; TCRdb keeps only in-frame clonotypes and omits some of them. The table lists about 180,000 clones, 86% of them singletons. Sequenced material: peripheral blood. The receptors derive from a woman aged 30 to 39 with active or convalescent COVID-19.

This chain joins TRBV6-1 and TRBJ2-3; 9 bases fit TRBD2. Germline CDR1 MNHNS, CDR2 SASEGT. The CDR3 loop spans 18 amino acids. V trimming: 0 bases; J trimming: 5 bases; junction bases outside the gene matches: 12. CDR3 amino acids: CASSEALPAAGGEDTQYF. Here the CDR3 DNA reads TGTGCCAGCAGTGAAGCGCTTCCGGCAGCGGGAGGAGAAGATACGCAGTATTTT.

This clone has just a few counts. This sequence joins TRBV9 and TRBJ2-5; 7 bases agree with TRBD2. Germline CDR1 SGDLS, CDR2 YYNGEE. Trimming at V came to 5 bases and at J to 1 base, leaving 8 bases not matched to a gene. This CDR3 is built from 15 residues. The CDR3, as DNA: TGTGCCAGCAGTAGGGGTCTAGCGGTCCAAGAGACCCAGTACTTC. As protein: CASSRGLAVQETQYF.

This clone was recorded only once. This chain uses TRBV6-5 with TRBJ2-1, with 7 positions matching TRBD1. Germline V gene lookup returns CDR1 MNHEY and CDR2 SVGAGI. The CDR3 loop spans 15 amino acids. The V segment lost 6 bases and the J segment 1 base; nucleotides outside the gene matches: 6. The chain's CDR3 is CASSQTGWSYNEQFF. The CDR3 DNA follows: TGTGCCAGCAGCCAGACAGGGTGGTCCTACAATGAGCAGTTCTTC.

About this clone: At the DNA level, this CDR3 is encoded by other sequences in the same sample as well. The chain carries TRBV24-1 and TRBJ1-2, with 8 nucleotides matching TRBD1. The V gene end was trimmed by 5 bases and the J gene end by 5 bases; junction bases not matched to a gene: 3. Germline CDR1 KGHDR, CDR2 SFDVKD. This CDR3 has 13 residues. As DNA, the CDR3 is TGTGCCACCAGTGCCCGGACAGGGTATGGCTACACCTTC. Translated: CATSARTGYGYTF.

This CDR3 is CASSLAGYSNQPQHF. The CDR3 DNA sequence: TGCGCCAGCAGCTTGGCAGGGTACAGCAATCAGCCCCAGCATTTT. The V gene is TRBV5-1, the J gene TRBJ1-5, with a possible D match to TRBD1 (5 bases). V was trimmed by 0 bases and J by 1 base, leaving 8 bases between them. Germline CDR1 SGHRS, CDR2 YFSETQ. The CDR3 loop spans 15 amino acids.

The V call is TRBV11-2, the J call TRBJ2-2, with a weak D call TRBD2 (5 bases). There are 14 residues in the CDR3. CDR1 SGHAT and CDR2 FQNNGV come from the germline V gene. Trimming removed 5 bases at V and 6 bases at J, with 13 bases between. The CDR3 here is CASSPVRGAGELFF. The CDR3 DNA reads TGTGCCAGCAGCCCGGTCCGGGGTGCCGGGGAGCTGTTTTTT.

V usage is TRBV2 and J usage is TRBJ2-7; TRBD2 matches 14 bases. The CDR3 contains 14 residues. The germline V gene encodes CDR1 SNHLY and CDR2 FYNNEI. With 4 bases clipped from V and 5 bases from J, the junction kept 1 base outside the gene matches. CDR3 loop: CASSGTSGRNEQYF. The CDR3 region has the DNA TGTGCCAGCAGTGGGACTAGCGGGAGGAACGAGCAGTACTTC.

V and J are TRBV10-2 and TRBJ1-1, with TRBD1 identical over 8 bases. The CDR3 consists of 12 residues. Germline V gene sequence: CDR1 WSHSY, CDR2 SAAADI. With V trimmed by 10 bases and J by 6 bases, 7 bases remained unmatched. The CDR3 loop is CATLDRGPEAFF. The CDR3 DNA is TGCGCCACCCTCGACAGGGGTCCTGAAGCTTTCTTT.

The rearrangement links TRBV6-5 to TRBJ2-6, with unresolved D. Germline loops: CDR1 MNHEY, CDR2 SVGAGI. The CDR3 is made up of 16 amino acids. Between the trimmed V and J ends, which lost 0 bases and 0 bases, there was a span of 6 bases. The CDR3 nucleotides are TGTGCCAGCAGTTACTCGAGGATCTCTGGGGCCAACGTCCTGACTTTC. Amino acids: CASSYSRISGANVLTF.

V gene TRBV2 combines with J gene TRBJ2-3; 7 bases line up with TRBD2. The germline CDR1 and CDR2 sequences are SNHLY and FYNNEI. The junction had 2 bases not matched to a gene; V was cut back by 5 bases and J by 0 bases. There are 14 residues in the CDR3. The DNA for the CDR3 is TGTGCCAGCAGTTATAGCGGGAGCACAGATACGCAGTATTTT. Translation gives CASSYSGSTDTQYF.

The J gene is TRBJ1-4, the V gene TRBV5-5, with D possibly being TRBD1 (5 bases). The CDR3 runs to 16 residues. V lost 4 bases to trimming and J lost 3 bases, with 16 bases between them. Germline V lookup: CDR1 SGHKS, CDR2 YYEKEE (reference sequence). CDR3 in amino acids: CASSPRTLVSNEKLFF. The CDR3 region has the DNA TGTGCCAGCAGCCCGCGGACATTAGTCTCTAATGAAAAACTGTTTTTT.

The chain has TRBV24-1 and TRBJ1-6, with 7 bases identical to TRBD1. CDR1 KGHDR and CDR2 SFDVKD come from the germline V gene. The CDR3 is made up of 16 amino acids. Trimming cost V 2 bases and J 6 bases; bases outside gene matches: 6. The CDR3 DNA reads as TGTGCCACCAGTGATTCCCTGACAGGGAGTAATTCACCCCTCCACTTT. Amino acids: CATSDSLTGSNSPLHF.

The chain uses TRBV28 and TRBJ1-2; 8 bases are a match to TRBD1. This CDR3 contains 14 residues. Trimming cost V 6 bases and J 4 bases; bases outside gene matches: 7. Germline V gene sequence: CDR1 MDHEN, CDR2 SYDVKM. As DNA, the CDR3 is TGTGCCAGCAGCCTCGGACAGGGCATCTATGGCTACACCTTC. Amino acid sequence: CASSLGQGIYGYTF.

This CDR3 reads CASSLGVRGGDKNIQYF. The CDR3 region has the DNA TGTGCCAGCAGCTTGGGGGTCAGGGGTGGGGACAAAAACATTCAGTACTTC. V usage is TRBV5-4 and J usage is TRBJ2-4, with D tentatively TRBD1 (6 bases). V gave up 0 bases and J gave up 3 bases, with 16 bases separating them. CDR3 size: 17 residues. Germline V gene lookup returns CDR1 SGHNT and CDR2 YYREEE (reference sequence).

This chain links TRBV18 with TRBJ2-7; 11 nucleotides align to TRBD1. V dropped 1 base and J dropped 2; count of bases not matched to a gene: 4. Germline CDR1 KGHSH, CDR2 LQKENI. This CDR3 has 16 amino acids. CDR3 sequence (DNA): TGTGCCAGCTCACCACGAGGACAGGGGGCCACCTACGAGCAGTACTTC. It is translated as CASSPRGQGATYEQYF. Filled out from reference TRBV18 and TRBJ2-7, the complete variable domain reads NAGVMQNPRHLVRRRGQEARLRCSPMKGHSHVYWYRQLPEEGLKFMVYLQKENIIDESGMPKERFSAEFPKEGPSILRIQQVVRGDSAAYFCASSPRGQGATYEQYFGPGTRLTVT.

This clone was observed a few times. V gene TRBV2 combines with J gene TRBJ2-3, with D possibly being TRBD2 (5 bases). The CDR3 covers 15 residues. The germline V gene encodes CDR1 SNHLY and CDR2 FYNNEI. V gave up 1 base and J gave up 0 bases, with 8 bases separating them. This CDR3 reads CASSEEGGSTDTQYF. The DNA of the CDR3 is TGTGCCAGCAGTGAAGAGGGCGGGAGCACAGATACGCAGTATTTT.

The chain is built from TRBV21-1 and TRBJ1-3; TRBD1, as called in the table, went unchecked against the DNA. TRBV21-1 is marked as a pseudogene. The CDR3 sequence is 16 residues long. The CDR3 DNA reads TGTGCCAGCAGCCGTAGGACAGGGCACTCTGGAAACACCATATATTTT. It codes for CASSRRTGHSGNTIYF.

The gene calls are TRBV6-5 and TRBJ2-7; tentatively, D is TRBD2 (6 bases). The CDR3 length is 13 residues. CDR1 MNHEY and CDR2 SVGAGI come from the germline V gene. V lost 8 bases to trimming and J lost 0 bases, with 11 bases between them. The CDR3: CASLALSSYEQYF. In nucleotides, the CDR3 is TGTGCCAGCCTAGCGTTAAGCTCCTACGAGCAGTACTTC.

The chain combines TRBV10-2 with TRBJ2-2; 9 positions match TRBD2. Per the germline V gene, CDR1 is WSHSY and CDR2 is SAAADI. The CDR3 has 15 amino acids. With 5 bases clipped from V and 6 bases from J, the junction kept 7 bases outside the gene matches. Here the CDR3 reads CASSPLAGSAGELFF. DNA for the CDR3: TGCGCCAGCAGTCCGCTAGCGGGAAGCGCCGGGGAGCTGTTTTTT.

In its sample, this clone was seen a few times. The CDR3 reads CASSLGLAESSYEQYF. The CDR3 DNA reads as TGTGCCAGCAGCCTCGGACTAGCGGAGAGCTCCTACGAGCAGTACTTC. The rearrangement uses TRBV13 and TRBJ2-7, with 10 bases aligning to TRBD2. CDR1 and CDR2 (germline): PRHDT, FYEKMQ (reference sequence). V shed 5 bases, J shed 0 bases, and the junction held 7 bases outside the gene matches. The CDR3 loop spans 16 amino acids.

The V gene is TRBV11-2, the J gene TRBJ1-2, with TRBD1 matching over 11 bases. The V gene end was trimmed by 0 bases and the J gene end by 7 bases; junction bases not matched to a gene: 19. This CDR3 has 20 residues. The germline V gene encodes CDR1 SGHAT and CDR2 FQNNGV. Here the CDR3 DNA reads TGTGCCAGCAGCTTAGATCTGGTCCCGGGACAGGGGGTTGGTCGGAGTGGCTACACCTTC. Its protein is CASSLDLVPGQGVGRSGYTF. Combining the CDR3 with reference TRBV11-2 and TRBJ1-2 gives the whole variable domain EAGVAQSPRYKIIEKRQSVAFWCNPISGHATLYWYQQILGQGPKLLIQFQNNGVVDDSQLPKDRFSAERLKGVDSTLKIQPAKLEDSAVYLCASSLDLVPGQGVGRSGYTFGSGTRLTVV.

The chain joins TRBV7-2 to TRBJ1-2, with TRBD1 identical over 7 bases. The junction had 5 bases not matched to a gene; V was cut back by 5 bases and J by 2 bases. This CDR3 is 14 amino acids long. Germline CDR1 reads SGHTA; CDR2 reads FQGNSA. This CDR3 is CASSLNRGNYGYTF. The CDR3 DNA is TGTGCCAGCAGCCTAAACAGGGGAAACTATGGCTACACCTTC. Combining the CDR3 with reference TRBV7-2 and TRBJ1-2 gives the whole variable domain GAGVSQSPSNKVTEKGKDVELRCDPISGHTALYWYRQSLGQGLEFLIYFQGNSAPDKSGLPSDRFSAERTGGSVSTLTIQRTQQEDSAVYLCASSLNRGNYGYTFGSGTRLTVV.

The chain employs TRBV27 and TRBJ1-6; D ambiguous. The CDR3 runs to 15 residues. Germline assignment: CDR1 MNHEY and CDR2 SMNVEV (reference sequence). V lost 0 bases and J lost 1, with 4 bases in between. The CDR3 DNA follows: TGTGCCAGCAGTTTATCTCGGTCCTATAATTCACCCCTCCACTTT. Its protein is CASSLSRSYNSPLHF.

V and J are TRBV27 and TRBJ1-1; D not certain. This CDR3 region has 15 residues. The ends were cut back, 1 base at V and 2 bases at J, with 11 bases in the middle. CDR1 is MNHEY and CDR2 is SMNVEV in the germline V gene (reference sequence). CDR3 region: CASSLFATSNTEAFF. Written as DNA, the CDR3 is TGTGCCAGCAGTTTATTTGCAACAAGTAACACTGAAGCTTTCTTT.

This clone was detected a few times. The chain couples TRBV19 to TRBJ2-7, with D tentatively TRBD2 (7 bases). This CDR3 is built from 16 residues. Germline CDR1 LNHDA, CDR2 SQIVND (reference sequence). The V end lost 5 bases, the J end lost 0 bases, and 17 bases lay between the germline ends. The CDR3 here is CASSLTGGGSSYEQYF. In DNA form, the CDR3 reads TGTGCCAGTAGTCTCACCGGGGGCGGGAGCTCCTACGAGCAGTACTTC.

The CDR3 sequence is CASSTRGMSNTGELFF. The CDR3 DNA is TGTGCCAGCAGCACCAGGGGCATGTCGAACACCGGGGAGCTGTTTTTT. The chain couples TRBV3-1 (or the pseudogene TRBV3-2) to TRBJ2-2; a possible D gene is TRBD1 (6 bases). V was pared by 5 bases and J by 0 bases, with 13 bases between. Germline V gives CDR1 LGHDT, CDR2 YNNKEL (reference sequence). CDR3 length: 16 residues.

This CDR3 reads CASGLSVRGSNQPQHF. The DNA of the CDR3 is TGTGCTAGTGGTTTGTCCGTCAGGGGTAGCAATCAGCCCCAGCATTTT. This chain links TRBV12-5 with TRBJ1-5, with D maybe TRBD1 (6 bases). Trimming took 2 bases from V and 0 from J, leaving 11 bases between them. The germline gives CDR1 LGHNT, CDR2 FRNRAP. This CDR3 is 16 amino acids long.